The 27 T cell receptor beta chains reported below all come from one sample, sequenced in a study of long-term antiretroviral therapy in people with HIV. Survey-level immunoSEQ v3.0 assays were run. Measured with immunoSEQ multiplex PCR; TCRdb has only the in-frame clones, and not every one. This table has 38,000 or so clones, 75% to 90% appearing once. Sequencing was performed on unsorted PBMCs, taken 1.5 years after starting antiretroviral therapy. These receptors all come from a young man with HIV.

This clone occurred a few times. J is TRBJ1-1 and V is TRBV7-6; D gene uncertain. Trimming left V 5 bases short and J 3 bases short, with 10 bases between. The CDR3 length is 13 residues. Germline V gene lookup returns CDR1 SGHVS and CDR2 FNYEAQ. CDR3 bases: TGTGCCAGCAGCGCTCTCCAAGACACTGAAGCTTTCTTT. It is translated as CASSALQDTEAFF.

This clone was found once. The chain employs TRBV4-3 and TRBJ2-7; D might be TRBD1 (6 bases). V lost 0 bases to trimming and J lost 6 bases, with 15 bases between them. From germline, CDR1 is LGHNA and CDR2 YSLEER. The CDR3 is 15 residues long. CDR3 sequence: CASSQETTGWTEQYF. The CDR3 nucleotides are TGCGCCAGCAGCCAAGAGACAACAGGGTGGACCGAGCAGTACTTC.

V and J are TRBV2 and TRBJ1-1, with D unclear. CDR1 is SNHLY and CDR2 is FYNNEI in the germline V gene. Trimming took off 6 bases at V and 4 bases at J, with 18 bases between the two ends. The CDR3 has 15 residues. The CDR3 nucleotides are TGTGCCAGCAGCCGAGACGGACGGACCCTCACTGAAGCTTTCTTT. Residues: CASSRDGRTLTEAFF.

This sequence joins TRBV5-5 and TRBJ2-1; 8 bases line up with TRBD2. This CDR3 region has 15 residues. Germline CDR1 and CDR2: SGHKS and YYEKEE (reference sequence). With 4 bases clipped from V and 5 bases from J, the junction kept 8 bases outside the gene matches. The CDR3 spells CASSPGVAGHNEQFF. The CDR3 DNA reads as TGTGCCAGCAGCCCCGGGGTAGCGGGACACAATGAGCAGTTCTTC.

The J gene is TRBJ1-2, the V gene TRBV9; D gene unclear. CDR3 length: 14 residues. V lost 0 bases to trimming and J lost 6 bases, with 12 bases between them. The V gene's germline CDR1 is SGDLS and CDR2 YYNGEE. In nucleotides, the CDR3 is TGTGCCAGCAGCGTAGAGGCAGCCCGGAATGGCTACACCTTC. Residues: CASSVEAARNGYTF.

The chain links TRBV7-2 to TRBJ2-3; TRBD1 agrees at 7 bases. This CDR3 is 15 amino acids long. CDR1 and CDR2 from the germline V gene are SGHTA and FQGNSA. V lost 1 base to trimming and J lost 6 bases; unmatched junction nucleotides: 7. CDR3: CASSLDTGVWDTQYF. The CDR3 DNA sequence: TGTGCCAGCAGCTTAGATACAGGGGTGTGGGATACGCAGTATTTT.

The chain combines TRBV7-2 with TRBJ2-3, with 9 positions matching TRBD2. The CDR3 spans 15 residues. CDR1 and CDR2 from the germline V gene are SGHTA and FQGNSA. V gave up 5 bases and J gave up 1 base; unmatched junction bases: 4. CDR3 protein: CASSPRTSGTDTQYF. As DNA, the CDR3 is TGTGCCAGCAGCCCCCGGACTAGCGGCACAGATACGCAGTATTTT.

V usage is TRBV18 and J usage is TRBJ2-1; unclear D gene. Trimming stripped 1 base from V and 9 bases from J, with 10 bases between. Per the germline V gene, CDR1 is KGHSH and CDR2 is LQKENI. The CDR3 is 13 residues long. In nucleotides, the CDR3 is TGTGCCAGCTCACCACAAAGCCTTTCTGAGCAGTTCTTC. It yields the protein CASSPQSLSEQFF.

This clone was detected once. The rearrangement links TRBV4-1 to TRBJ2-1; D remains ambiguous. V was cut by 4 bases and J by 0 bases, with 10 bases left in between. CDR3 length: 15 residues. Germline-derived CDR1 and CDR2 are MGHRA and YSYEKL. The CDR3 nucleotides are TGCGCCAGCAGCCTTTTATCCGGCTCCTACAATGAGCAGTTCTTC. It codes for CASSLLSGSYNEQFF.

V and J are TRBV19 and TRBJ2-7, with D perhaps matching TRBD1 (6 bases). Looked up from germline, CDR1 is LNHDA and CDR2 is SQIVND (reference sequence). The CDR3 loop spans 13 amino acids. Trimming pared 10 bases from V and 0 bases from J, leaving 13 bases between. The CDR3 coding sequence is TGTGCCACTACCGACAGGAACTCCTACGAGCAGTACTTC. Amino acid sequence: CATTDRNSYEQYF.

J is TRBJ1-1 and V is TRBV19, with unresolved D. This CDR3 has 14 amino acids. Trimming left V 4 bases short and J 0 bases short, with 9 bases between. Germline CDR1 reads LNHDA; CDR2 reads SQIVND (reference sequence). This CDR3 reads CASSRRVMNTEAFF. The CDR3 bases are TGTGCCAGTAGTAGGAGGGTCATGAACACTGAAGCTTTCTTT.

The V and J genes are TRBV7-9 and TRBJ2-7; 13 nucleotides align to TRBD2. This CDR3 has 16 residues. Per the germline V gene, CDR1 is SEHNR and CDR2 is FQNEAQ (reference sequence). Trimming removed 5 bases from V and 7 bases from J; junction bases left unmatched: 11. CDR3 coding DNA: TGTGCCAGCAGCCAACTAGCGGGAGGGGCGCCGTTGGAGCAGTACTTC. This translates into CASSQLAGGAPLEQYF.

This clone appeared a single time. CDR3 in amino acids: CASSLTGGELFF. The CDR3 DNA reads as TGTGCCAGCAGCCTGACAGGCGGGGAGCTGTTTTTT. This chain connects TRBV13 to TRBJ2-2; possibly TRBD1 for D (6 bases). The CDR3 is 12 amino acids. CDR1 and CDR2 from the germline V gene are PRHDT and FYEKMQ (reference sequence). V was pared by 5 bases and J by 7 bases, with 8 bases between.

The gene calls are TRBV10-2 and TRBJ2-5; 9 bases map to TRBD1. Germline CDR1 is WSHSY and CDR2 is SAAADI. The CDR3 is 13 residues long. With 10 bases clipped from V and 3 bases from J, the junction kept 6 bases outside the gene matches. CDR3 DNA sequence: TGCGCCAACCCGGACAGGGGCGAAGAGACCCAGTACTTC. Its protein product is CANPDRGEETQYF.

J is TRBJ2-7 and V is TRBV11-3, with a tentative D call TRBD2 (5 bases). The CDR3 spans 13 residues. Trimming cost V 5 bases and J 5 bases, with 13 bases left between them. Germline V gene lookup returns CDR1 SGHNT and CDR2 YENEEA. Written as DNA, the CDR3 is TGTGCCAGCAGCCTGGGAGAAGAGAACGAGCAGTACTTC. It encodes CASSLGEENEQYF.

This clone was recorded once. This chain links TRBV19 with TRBJ2-2, with a possible D match to TRBD1 (5 bases). V was pared by 1 base and J by 3 bases, with 12 bases between. Germline V gives CDR1 LNHDA, CDR2 SQIVND (reference sequence). The CDR3 contains 16 residues. CDR3 DNA sequence: TGTGCCAGTAGTATAGTGGGAACAGGTTACACCGGGGAGCTGTTTTTT. As protein: CASSIVGTGYTGELFF.

V and J are TRBV5-1 and TRBJ2-7; TRBD1 aligns across 11 bases. The V segment lost 7 bases and the J segment 5 bases; nucleotides outside the gene matches: 5. The CDR3 has 13 amino acids. Per the germline V gene, CDR1 is SGHRS and CDR2 is YFSETQ. The CDR3 loop reads CASRTGGGDEQYF. The CDR3 nucleotides are TGCGCCAGCCGGACAGGGGGCGGGGACGAGCAGTACTTC. The variable domain in full, completed from reference TRBV5-1 and TRBJ2-7, reads KAGVTQTPRYLIKTRGQQVTLSCSPISGHRSVSWYQQTPGQGLQFLFEYFSETQRNKGNFPGRFSGRQFSNSRSEMNVSTLELGDSALYLCASRTGGGDEQYFGPGTRLTVT.

V and J are TRBV28 and TRBJ1-5, with 10 bases fitting TRBD1. With V trimmed by 6 bases and J by 6 bases, 8 bases remained unmatched. The CDR3 length is 15 residues. In germline, CDR1 is MDHEN, CDR2 SYDVKM. The DNA of the CDR3 is TGTGCCAGCAGGTCGACAGGGGGCGTCGGTCAGCCCCAGCATTTT. Amino acids: CASRSTGGVGQPQHF.

The V gene is TRBV7-9, the J gene TRBJ1-1; 8 bases map to TRBD1. V lost 3 bases, J lost 7 bases, and 7 bases stayed unmatched. In germline, CDR1 is SEHNR, CDR2 FQNEAQ (reference sequence). The CDR3 loop spans 14 amino acids. The CDR3 DNA follows: TGTGCCAGCAGCTTGACAGGGGATAGTCATGAAGCTTTCTTT. Translation: CASSLTGDSHEAFF.

V and J are TRBV29-1 and TRBJ2-7; D possibly corresponds to TRBD1 (6 bases). The CDR3 is 13 residues long. The V end was cut by 4 bases, the J end by 0 bases, with 10 bases between. Germline V gene sequence: CDR1 SQVTM, CDR2 ANQGSEA. The CDR3: CSVGDRSSYEQYF. DNA of the CDR3: TGCAGCGTTGGCGACAGGAGCTCCTACGAGCAGTACTTC.

The chain carries TRBV4-1 and TRBJ2-5; D gene unclear. The CDR3 is 12 amino acids. The V gene lost 0 bases and the J gene lost 4 bases, with 3 bases spanning the gap. The germline V gene encodes CDR1 MGHRA and CDR2 YSYEKL. CDR3 loop: CASSQDRETQYF. CDR3 nucleotide sequence: TGCGCCAGCAGCCAAGACAGAGAGACCCAGTACTTC.

This chain joins TRBV5-1 and TRBJ2-1, with TRBD2 matching over 10 bases. The length of the CDR3 is 17 residues. V trimming: 0 bases; J trimming: 9 bases; junction bases outside the gene matches: 12. The germline V gene has CDR1 SGHRS and CDR2 YFSETQ. CDR3 region: CASSLGLVSGRISEQFF. DNA for the CDR3: TGCGCCAGCAGCTTGGGGTTGGTTAGCGGGAGGATAAGTGAGCAGTTCTTC.

The V and J genes are TRBV23-1 and TRBJ2-2; D is uncertain. TRBV23-1 is annotated as an ORF whose role is uncertain. The CDR3 has 15 residues. Trimming removed 4 bases at V and 2 bases at J, with 11 bases between. The CDR3 coding sequence is TGCGCCAGCAGTCGAGGAGACTCTAACACCGGGGAGCTGTTTTTT. Translation: CASSRGDSNTGELFF.

The chain has TRBV6-5 and TRBJ2-7; D remains ambiguous. With 5 bases removed from V and 4 bases from J, the gap between germline ends came to 9 bases. Per germline, CDR1 MNHEY and CDR2 SVGAGI. The CDR3 covers 12 residues. CDR3 in amino acids: CASSNTPYEQYF. For the CDR3, the DNA is TGTGCCAGCAGTAATACACCGTACGAGCAGTACTTC.

This chain links TRBV28 with TRBJ2-7; 9 bases line up with TRBD2. The CDR3 spans 16 residues. The V segment lost 4 bases and the J segment 3 bases; nucleotides outside the gene matches: 10. Germline loops: CDR1 MDHEN, CDR2 SYDVKM. Written as DNA, the CDR3 is TGTGCCAGCAGTTCCCCCGGACTAGCGAGAGTCTACGAGCAGTACTTC. Translation gives CASSSPGLARVYEQYF.

The CDR3 loop is CASSSLTSGAYNEQFF. Here the CDR3 DNA reads TGTGCCAGCAGCTCCCTGACTAGCGGGGCTTACAATGAGCAGTTCTTC. The chain has TRBV5-4 and TRBJ2-1, with 11 bases identical to TRBD2. Germline V gene data show CDR1 as SGHNT and CDR2 as YYREEE (reference sequence). V was pared by 3 bases and J by 4 bases, with 6 bases of the junction left unmatched. CDR3 length: 16 amino acids.

V is TRBV7-2 and J is TRBJ2-3; D unresolved. CDR3 size: 13 residues. Germline V lookup: CDR1 SGHTA, CDR2 FQGNSA. V lost 5 bases and J lost 1, with 7 bases in between. For the CDR3, the DNA is TGTGCCAGCAGCATAGACGGCACAGATACGCAGTATTTT. It encodes CASSIDGTDTQYF.